The present T cell receptor (beta chain) was sequenced within a study of T cell responses to AZD1222 COVID-19 vaccine. Profiling relied on immunoSEQ multiplex PCR, and the TCRdb table lists in-frame clones only, not all of them. The data contain 250,000 to 300,000 clones, approximately 94% of them singletons. Study-level findings and limits: Every sample of the repertoires postdated the peak T cell response. AZD1222 recipients seropositive at baseline numbered only 5 or 6.

As for this clone: The antigen remains unidentified.

The sequence was obtained from an adult who received the AZD1222 COVID-19 vaccine. Sequenced material: peripheral blood, taken 28 days after the second AZD1222 dose.

The CDR3 loop is CSASTAGGYEQYF. Written as DNA, the CDR3 is TGCAGTGCTAGTACGGCAGGGGGGTATGAGCAGTACTTC. This chain uses TRBV20-1 with TRBJ2-7, with D possibly TRBD1 on 7 matching bases. Trimming took 3 bases from V and 7 from J, leaving 16 bases between them. Looked up from germline, CDR1 is DFQATT and CDR2 is SNEGSKA (reference sequence). The length of the CDR3 is 13 residues.